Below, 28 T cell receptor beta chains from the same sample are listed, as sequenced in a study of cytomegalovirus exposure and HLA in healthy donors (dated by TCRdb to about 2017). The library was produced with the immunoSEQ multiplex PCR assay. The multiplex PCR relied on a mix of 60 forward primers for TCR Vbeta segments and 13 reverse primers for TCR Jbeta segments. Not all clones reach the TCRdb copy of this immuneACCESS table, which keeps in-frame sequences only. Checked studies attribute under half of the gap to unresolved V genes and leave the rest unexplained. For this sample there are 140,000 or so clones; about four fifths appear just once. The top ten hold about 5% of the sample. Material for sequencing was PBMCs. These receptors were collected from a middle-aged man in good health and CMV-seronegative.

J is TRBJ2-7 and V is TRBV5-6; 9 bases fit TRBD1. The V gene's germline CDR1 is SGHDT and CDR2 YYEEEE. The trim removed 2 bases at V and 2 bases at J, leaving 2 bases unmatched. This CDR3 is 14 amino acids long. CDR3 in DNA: TGTGCCAGCAGCTTAGGGGACAGGGCCTACGAGCAGTACTTC. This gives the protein CASSLGDRAYEQYF. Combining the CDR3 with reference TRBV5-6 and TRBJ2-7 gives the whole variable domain DAGVTQSPTHLIKTRGQQVTLRCSPKSGHDTVSWYQQALGQGPQFIFQYYEEEERQRGNFPDRFSGHQFPNYSSELNVNALLLGDSALYLCASSLGDRAYEQYFGPGTRLTVT.

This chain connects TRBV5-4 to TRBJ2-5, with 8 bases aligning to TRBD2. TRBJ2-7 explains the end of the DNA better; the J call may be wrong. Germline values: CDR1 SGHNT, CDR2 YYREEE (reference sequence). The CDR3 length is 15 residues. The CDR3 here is CASNRGRGATYEQYF. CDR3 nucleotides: TGTGCCAGCAACCGGGGGCGGGGGGCGACCTACGAGCAGTACTTC.

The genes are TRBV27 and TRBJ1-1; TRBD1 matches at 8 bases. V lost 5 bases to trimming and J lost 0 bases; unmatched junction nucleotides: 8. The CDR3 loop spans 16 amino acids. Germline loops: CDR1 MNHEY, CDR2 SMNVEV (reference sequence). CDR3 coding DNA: TGTGCCAGCAGTCCTCGGACAGGGTACATGAACACTGAAGCTTTCTTT. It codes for CASSPRTGYMNTEAFF.

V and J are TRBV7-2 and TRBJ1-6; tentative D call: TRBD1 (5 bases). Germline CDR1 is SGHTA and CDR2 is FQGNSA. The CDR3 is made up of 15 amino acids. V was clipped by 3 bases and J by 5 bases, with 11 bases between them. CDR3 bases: TGTGCCAGCAGCTTTGGGGCCAGGGATAATTCACCCCTCCACTTT. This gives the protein CASSFGARDNSPLHF.

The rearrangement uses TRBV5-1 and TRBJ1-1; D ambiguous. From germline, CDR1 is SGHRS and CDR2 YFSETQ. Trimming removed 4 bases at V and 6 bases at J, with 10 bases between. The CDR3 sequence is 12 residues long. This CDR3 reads CASSRGPSEAFF. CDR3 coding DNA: TGCGCCAGCAGCCGCGGGCCATCTGAAGCTTTCTTT.

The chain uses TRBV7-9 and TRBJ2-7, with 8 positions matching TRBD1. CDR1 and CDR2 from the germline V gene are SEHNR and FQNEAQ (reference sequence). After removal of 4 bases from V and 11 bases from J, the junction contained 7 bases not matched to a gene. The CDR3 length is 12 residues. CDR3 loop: CASSSGSGQEYF. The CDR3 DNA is TGTGCCAGCAGCTCAGGCTCGGGACAGGAGTACTTC.

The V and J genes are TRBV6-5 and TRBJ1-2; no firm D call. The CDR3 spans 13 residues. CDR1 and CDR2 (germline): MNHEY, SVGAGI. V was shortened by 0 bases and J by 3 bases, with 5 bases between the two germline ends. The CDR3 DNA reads TGTGCCAGCAGTTACTCTACGGACTATGGCTACACCTTC. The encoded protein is CASSYSTDYGYTF.

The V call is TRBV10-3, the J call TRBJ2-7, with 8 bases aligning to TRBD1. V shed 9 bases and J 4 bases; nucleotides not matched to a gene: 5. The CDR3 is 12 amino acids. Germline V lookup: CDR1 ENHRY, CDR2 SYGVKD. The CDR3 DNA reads TGTGCCATATCCGGACAGGGTTACGAGCAGTACTTC. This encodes CAISGQGYEQYF.

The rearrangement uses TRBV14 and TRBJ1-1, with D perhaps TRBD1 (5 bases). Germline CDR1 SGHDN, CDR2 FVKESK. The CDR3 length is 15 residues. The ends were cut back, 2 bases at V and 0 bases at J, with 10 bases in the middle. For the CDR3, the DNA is TGTGCCAGCAGCCAATGGGGCGCAGTGAACACTGAAGCTTTCTTT. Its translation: CASSQWGAVNTEAFF.

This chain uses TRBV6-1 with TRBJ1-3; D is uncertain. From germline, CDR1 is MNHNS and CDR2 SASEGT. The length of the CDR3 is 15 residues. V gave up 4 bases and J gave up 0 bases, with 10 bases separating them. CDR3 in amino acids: CASSVRNPSGNTIYF. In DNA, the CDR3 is TGTGCCAGCAGTGTGAGGAACCCCTCTGGAAACACCATATATTTT.

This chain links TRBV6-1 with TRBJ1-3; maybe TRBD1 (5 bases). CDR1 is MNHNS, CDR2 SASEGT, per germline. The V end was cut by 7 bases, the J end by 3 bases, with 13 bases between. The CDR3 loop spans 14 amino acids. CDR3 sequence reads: CASIHTGYGNTIYF. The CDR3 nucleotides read TGTGCCAGCATCCATACAGGATATGGAAACACCATATATTTT.

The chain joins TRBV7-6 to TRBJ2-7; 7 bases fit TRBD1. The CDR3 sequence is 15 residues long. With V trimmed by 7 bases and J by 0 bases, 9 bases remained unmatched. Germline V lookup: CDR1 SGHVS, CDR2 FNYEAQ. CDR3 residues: CASTLSGGGSYEQYF. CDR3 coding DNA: TGTGCCAGCACCTTGTCAGGGGGTGGCTCCTACGAGCAGTACTTC. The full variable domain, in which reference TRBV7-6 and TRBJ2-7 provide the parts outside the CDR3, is GAGVSQSPRYKVTKRGQDVALRCDPISGHVSLYWYRQALGQGPEFLTYFNYEAQQDKSGLPNDRFSAERPEGSISTLTIQRTEQRDSAMYRCASTLSGGGSYEQYFGPGTRLTVT.

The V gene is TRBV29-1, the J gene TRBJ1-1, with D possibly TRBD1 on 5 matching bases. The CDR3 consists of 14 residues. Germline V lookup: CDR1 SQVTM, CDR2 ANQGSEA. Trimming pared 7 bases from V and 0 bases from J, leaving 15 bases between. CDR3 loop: CSAGMGGMNTEAFF. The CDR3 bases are TGCAGCGCCGGGATGGGGGGAATGAACACTGAAGCTTTCTTT.

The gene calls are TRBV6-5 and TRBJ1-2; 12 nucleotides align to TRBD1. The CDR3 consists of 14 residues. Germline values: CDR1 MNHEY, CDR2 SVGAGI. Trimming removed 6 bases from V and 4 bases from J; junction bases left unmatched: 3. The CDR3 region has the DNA TGTGCCAGCAGAGGGACAGGGGGCGCCTATGGCTACACCTTC. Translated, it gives CASRGTGGAYGYTF.

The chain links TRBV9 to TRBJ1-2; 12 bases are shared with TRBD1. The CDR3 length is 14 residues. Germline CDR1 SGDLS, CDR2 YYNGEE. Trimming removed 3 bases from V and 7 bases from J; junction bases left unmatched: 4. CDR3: CASSAGQGAVGYTF. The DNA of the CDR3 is TGTGCCAGCAGCGCGGGACAGGGGGCTGTTGGCTACACCTTC.

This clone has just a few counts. The CDR3 spells CASSLSASNQPQHF. The CDR3, as DNA: TGTGCCAGCAGCTTGAGCGCTAGCAATCAGCCCCAGCATTTT. The rearrangement links TRBV5-8 to TRBJ1-5, with D hard to call. CDR1 is SGHTS, CDR2 YDEGEE, per germline. V was clipped by 1 base and J by 0 bases, with 5 bases between them. This CDR3 spans 14 amino acids.

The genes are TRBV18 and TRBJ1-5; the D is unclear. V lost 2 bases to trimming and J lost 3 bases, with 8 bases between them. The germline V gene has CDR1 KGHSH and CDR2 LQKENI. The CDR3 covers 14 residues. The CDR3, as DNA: TGTGCCAGCTCACCAAGGCAGGACAATCAGCCCCAGCATTTT. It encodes CASSPRQDNQPQHF. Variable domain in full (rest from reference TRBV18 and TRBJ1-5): NAGVMQNPRHLVRRRGQEARLRCSPMKGHSHVYWYRQLPEEGLKFMVYLQKENIIDESGMPKERFSAEFPKEGPSILRIQQVVRGDSAAYFCASSPRQDNQPQHFGDGTRLSIL.

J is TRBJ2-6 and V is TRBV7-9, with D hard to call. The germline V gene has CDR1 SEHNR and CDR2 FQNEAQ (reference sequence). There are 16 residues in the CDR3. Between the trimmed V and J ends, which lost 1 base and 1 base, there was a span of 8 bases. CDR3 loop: CASSLGEVSGANVLTF. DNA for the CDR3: TGTGCCAGCAGCTTAGGTGAGGTATCTGGGGCCAACGTCCTGACTTTC.

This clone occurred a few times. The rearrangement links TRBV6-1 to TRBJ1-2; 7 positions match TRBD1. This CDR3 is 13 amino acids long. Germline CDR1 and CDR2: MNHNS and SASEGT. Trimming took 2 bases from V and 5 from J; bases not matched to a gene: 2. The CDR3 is CASSETGQYGYTF. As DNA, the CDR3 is TGTGCCAGCAGTGAAACGGGACAGTATGGCTACACCTTC.

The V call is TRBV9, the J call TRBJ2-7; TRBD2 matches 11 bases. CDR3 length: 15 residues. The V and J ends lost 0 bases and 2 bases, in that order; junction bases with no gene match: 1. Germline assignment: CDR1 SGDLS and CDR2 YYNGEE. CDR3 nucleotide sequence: TGTGCCAGCAGCGTAGGACTAGCGGGGACCTACGAGCAGTACTTC. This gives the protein CASSVGLAGTYEQYF. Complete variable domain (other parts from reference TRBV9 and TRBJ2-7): DSGVTQTPKHLITATGQRVTLRCSPRSGDLSVYWYQQSLDQGLQFLIQYYNGEERAKGNILERFSAQQFPDLHSELNLSSLELGDSALYFCASSVGLAGTYEQYFGPGTRLTVT.

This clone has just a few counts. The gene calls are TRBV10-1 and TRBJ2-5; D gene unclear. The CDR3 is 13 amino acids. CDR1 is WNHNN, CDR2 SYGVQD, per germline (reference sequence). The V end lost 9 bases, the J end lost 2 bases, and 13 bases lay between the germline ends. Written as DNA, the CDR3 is TGCGCCAGTAGTCGAAGAGTACAAGAGACCCAGTACTTC. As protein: CASSRRVQETQYF.

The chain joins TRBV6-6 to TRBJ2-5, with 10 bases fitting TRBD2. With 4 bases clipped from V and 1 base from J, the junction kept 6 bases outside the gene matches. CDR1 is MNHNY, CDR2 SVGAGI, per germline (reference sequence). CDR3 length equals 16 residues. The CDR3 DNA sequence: TGTGCCAGCAGTTCCTTAGCGGGGGGCCTCCAAGAGACCCAGTACTTC. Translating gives CASSSLAGGLQETQYF.

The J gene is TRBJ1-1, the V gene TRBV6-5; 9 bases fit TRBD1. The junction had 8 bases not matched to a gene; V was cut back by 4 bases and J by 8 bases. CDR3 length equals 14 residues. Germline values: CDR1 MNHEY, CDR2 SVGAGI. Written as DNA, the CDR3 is TGTGCCAGCAGTTCGGACAGGGGTTTGTCGGAAGCTTTCTTT. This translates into CASSSDRGLSEAFF.

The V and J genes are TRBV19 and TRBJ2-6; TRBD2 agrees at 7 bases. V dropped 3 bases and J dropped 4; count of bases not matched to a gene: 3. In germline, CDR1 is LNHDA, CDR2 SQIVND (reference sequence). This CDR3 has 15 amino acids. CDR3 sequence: CASSMGGQGANVLTF. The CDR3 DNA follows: TGTGCCAGTAGTATGGGAGGGCAAGGGGCCAACGTCCTGACTTTC.

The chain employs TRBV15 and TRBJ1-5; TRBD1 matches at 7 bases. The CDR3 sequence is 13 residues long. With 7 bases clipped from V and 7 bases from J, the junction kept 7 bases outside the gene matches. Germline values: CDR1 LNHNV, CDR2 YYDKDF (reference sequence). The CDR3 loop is CATTTGNDQPQHF. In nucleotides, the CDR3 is TGTGCCACCACGACAGGGAACGACCAGCCCCAGCATTTT.

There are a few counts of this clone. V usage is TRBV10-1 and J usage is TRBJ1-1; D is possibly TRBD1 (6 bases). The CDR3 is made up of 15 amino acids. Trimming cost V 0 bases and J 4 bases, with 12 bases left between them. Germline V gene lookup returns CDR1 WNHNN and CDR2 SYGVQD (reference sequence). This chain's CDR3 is CASSESSRGVTEAFF. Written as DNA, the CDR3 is TGCGCCAGCAGTGAGTCGTCCAGGGGAGTCACTGAAGCTTTCTTT.

The CDR3 region has the DNA TGTGCCAGCAGCGGCAGGGGGCGTAGGACTGAAGCTTTCTTT. Translation: CASSGRGRRTEAFF. The chain is built from TRBV11-2 and TRBJ1-1; 8 positions agree with TRBD1. Germline assignment: CDR1 SGHAT and CDR2 FQNNGV. V trimming: 5 bases; J trimming: 5 bases; junction bases outside the gene matches: 7. The CDR3 has 14 residues. The full variable domain, rest sourced from reference TRBV11-2 and TRBJ1-1, is EAGVAQSPRYKIIEKRQSVAFWCNPISGHATLYWYQQILGQGPKLLIQFQNNGVVDDSQLPKDRFSAERLKGVDSTLKIQPAKLEDSAVYLCASSGRGRRTEAFFGQGTRLTVV.

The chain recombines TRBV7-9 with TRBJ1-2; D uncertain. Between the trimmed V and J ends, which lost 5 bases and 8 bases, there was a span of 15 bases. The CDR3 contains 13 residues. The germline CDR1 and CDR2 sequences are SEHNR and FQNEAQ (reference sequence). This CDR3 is CASSPTPAGGYTF. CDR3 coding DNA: TGTGCCAGCAGCCCAACACCGGCAGGAGGCTACACCTTC.